Following are 21 T cell receptor beta chains from one sample sequenced in a study of OX40 agonist ivuxolimab in advanced cancers. The protocol was immunoSEQ multiplex PCR, while the TCRdb copy is restricted to in-frame clones and leaves out a portion. In the table there are about 58,000 clones, about 87% of which are singletons. The material sequenced was CD4+ or CD8+ T cells sorted from blood, taken in a trial of the OX40 agonist ivuxolimab. The source of these receptors is an adult with an advanced solid tumor such as melanoma, head and neck, liver or kidney cancer.

In nucleotides, the CDR3 is TGCGCCAGCAGCCAAGCTCTAGGCCAGGGATACAGCGGGCAGTTCTTC. Its protein is CASSQALGQGYSGQFF. The rearrangement links TRBV4-1 to TRBJ2-1; the D call may be TRBD1 or TRBD2 (5 bases each). This CDR3 contains 16 residues. In germline, CDR1 is MGHRA, CDR2 YSYEKL. V lost 1 base and J 12 bases, leaving 22 bases between the germline ends.

V gene TRBV2 combines with J gene TRBJ2-1; D call uncertain. There are 11 residues in the CDR3. Germline V gene lookup returns CDR1 SNHLY and CDR2 FYNNEI. Between the trimmed V and J ends, which lost 9 bases and 4 bases, there was a span of 7 bases. CDR3 DNA sequence: TGTGCCAGTGACAAGTACAATGAGCAGTTCTTC. Translation: CASDKYNEQFF.

The chain recombines TRBV19 with TRBJ1-1; perhaps TRBD1 as D (5 bases). Trimming took 1 base from V and 3 from J, leaving 9 bases between them. This CDR3 has 14 amino acids. Germline CDR1 and CDR2: LNHDA and SQIVND (reference sequence). The CDR3 region has the DNA TGTGCCAGTAGTATAGGGGGGATAGACACTGAAGCTTTCTTT. It encodes CASSIGGIDTEAFF.

V and J are TRBV6-1 and TRBJ1-2, with D hard to call. Germline V gene sequence: CDR1 MNHNS, CDR2 SASEGT. This CDR3 has 15 amino acids. V gave up 4 bases and J gave up 4 bases, with 16 bases separating them. The CDR3, as DNA: TGTGCCAGCAGTGTCCATGGTAGGCCCCTCTATGGCTACACCTTC. Translating gives CASSVHGRPLYGYTF.

The J gene is TRBJ1-2, the V gene TRBV14; 8 bases fit TRBD1. Per the germline V gene, CDR1 is SGHDN and CDR2 is FVKESK. The CDR3 runs 14 residues. The V segment lost 1 base and the J segment 4 bases; nucleotides outside the gene matches: 2. The CDR3: CASSQVGQAYGYTF. The CDR3 nucleotides are TGTGCCAGCAGCCAAGTGGGACAGGCCTATGGCTACACCTTC.

This clone occurred once. This chain links TRBV29-1 with TRBJ1-5; D might be TRBD1 (6 bases). Germline CDR1 and CDR2: SQVTM and ANQGSEA. The CDR3 runs to 13 residues. The germline V and J ends were trimmed by 5 bases and 3 bases, with 11 bases remaining between them. The CDR3, as DNA: TGCAGCGTTTTACAGGGCCCCAATCAGCCCCAGCATTTT. Translating gives CSVLQGPNQPQHF.

V gene TRBV9 combines with J gene TRBJ2-3; TRBD2 matches 8 bases. V lost 7 bases, J lost 6 bases, and 4 bases stayed unmatched. The CDR3 extends over 12 amino acids. Germline V gene data show CDR1 as SGDLS and CDR2 as YYNGEE. The CDR3 coding sequence is TGTGCCAGCGGACTAGCAGGGGATACGCAGTATTTT. Its translation: CASGLAGDTQYF. Drawing the rest from reference TRBV9 and TRBJ2-3, the complete variable domain is DSGVTQTPKHLITATGQRVTLRCSPRSGDLSVYWYQQSLDQGLQFLIQYYNGEERAKGNILERFSAQQFPDLHSELNLSSLELGDSALYFCASGLAGDTQYFGPGTRLTVL.

The V and J genes are TRBV21-1 and TRBJ1-4. TRBV21-1 is a recognized pseudogene. The CDR3 runs 14 residues. The CDR3 DNA sequence: TGTGCCAGCAGCAAATGGAGGGGAGAGGAAAAACTGTTTTTT. Amino acid sequence: CASSKWRGEEKLFF.

This chain joins TRBV10-3 and TRBJ1-2, with D possibly TRBD1 on 6 matching bases. The CDR3 totals 12 residues. In germline, CDR1 is ENHRY, CDR2 SYGVKD. Between the trimmed V and J ends, which lost 7 bases and 8 bases, there was a span of 14 bases. The CDR3 sequence is CAIKPITGGYTF. CDR3 DNA: TGTGCCATCAAACCTATTACAGGGGGCTACACCTTC.

This clone was observed a few times. The chain couples TRBV5-4 to TRBJ2-2; maybe TRBD1 (6 bases). V lost 4 bases, J lost 5 bases, and 15 bases lay in between. This CDR3 is built from 15 residues. Germline values: CDR1 SGHNT, CDR2 YYREEE (reference sequence). The CDR3 DNA reads TGTGCCAGCAGCGCACGGACAGCGACAACCGGGGAGCTGTTTTTT. Translated, it gives CASSARTATTGELFF. The full variable domain, with the rest looked up from reference TRBV5-4 and TRBJ2-2, is ETGVTQSPTHLIKTRGQQVTLRCSSQSGHNTVSWYQQALGQGPQFIFQYYREEENGRGNFPPRFSGLQFPNYSSELNVNALELDDSALYLCASSARTATTGELFFGEGSRLTVL.

The CDR3 sequence is CASSQNSATNEKLFF. The DNA of the CDR3 is TGTGCCAGCTCTCAAAACAGTGCAACTAATGAAAAACTGTTTTTT. The V gene is TRBV18, the J gene TRBJ1-4; D gene unclear. Trimming cost V 6 bases and J 0 bases, with 11 bases left between them. Per the germline V gene, CDR1 is KGHSH and CDR2 is LQKENI. The CDR3 totals 15 residues.

Comments on this clone: This sample also contains other DNA sequences that code for the same CDR3. The V gene is TRBV10-1, the J gene TRBJ2-7, with D possibly matching TRBD1 (5 bases). The CDR3 sequence is 13 residues long. Germline lookup yields CDR1 WNHNN and CDR2 SYGVQD (reference sequence). V lost 2 bases, J lost 7 bases, and 12 bases lay in between. The CDR3 protein is CASSEDRNYEQYF. CDR3 sequence (DNA): TGCGCCAGCAGTGAGGACAGAAACTATGAGCAGTACTTC.

The V call is TRBV18, the J call TRBJ2-4; TRBD2 matches at 12 bases. Trimming cost V 5 bases and J 4 bases; bases outside gene matches: 3. Germline CDR1 is KGHSH and CDR2 is LQKENI. This CDR3 is built from 15 residues. The CDR3 protein is CASSMTSGSKNIQYF. CDR3 DNA: TGTGCCAGCTCAATGACTAGCGGGAGTAAAAACATTCAGTACTTC. Full variable domain (outside the CDR3, taken from reference TRBV18 and TRBJ2-4): NAGVMQNPRHLVRRRGQEARLRCSPMKGHSHVYWYRQLPEEGLKFMVYLQKENIIDESGMPKERFSAEFPKEGPSILRIQQVVRGDSAAYFCASSMTSGSKNIQYFGAGTRLSVL.

V gene TRBV30 combines with J gene TRBJ2-7; D gene unclear. Germline loops: CDR1 GTSNPN, CDR2 SVGIG (reference sequence). The CDR3 covers 12 residues. V lost 2 bases and J 1 base, leaving 6 bases between the germline ends. The DNA for the CDR3 is TGTGCCTGGAGTCCGGGTTCCTACGAGCAGTACTTC. Encoded protein: CAWSPGSYEQYF.

The rearrangement joins TRBV7-3 to TRBJ1-5; D ambiguous. V dropped 4 bases and J dropped 5 bases, with 9 bases sitting between them. This CDR3 is 13 amino acids long. Germline V lookup: CDR1 SGHTA, CDR2 FQGTGA. The CDR3 nucleotides read TGTGCCAGCAGCTCCACAAGGGATCAGCCCCAGCATTTT. This gives the protein CASSSTRDQPQHF.

The genes are TRBV5-4 and TRBJ2-7, with 7 bases identical to TRBD2. Per the germline V gene, CDR1 is SGHNT and CDR2 is YYREEE (reference sequence). CDR3 length: 15 amino acids. Unmatched junction bases numbered 6, after V lost 0 bases and J lost 3 bases. The CDR3 DNA reads as TGTGCCAGCAGCTTGGGCCCGGCTAGCGGCTACGAGCAGTACTTC. This encodes CASSLGPASGYEQYF.

J is TRBJ1-4 and V is TRBV7-8; no reliable D call. The CDR3 has 14 amino acids. Deletions cut 5 bases from V and 3 bases from J, with 10 bases between. Germline lookup yields CDR1 SGHVS and CDR2 FQNEAQ. The CDR3 nucleotides are TGTGCCAGCAGCCCTAGTGGTTCTAATGAAAAACTGTTTTTT. It encodes CASSPSGSNEKLFF. Full variable domain (rest looked up from reference TRBV7-8 and TRBJ1-4): GAGVSQSPRYKVAKRGQDVALRCDPISGHVSLFWYQQALGQGPEFLTYFQNEAQLDKSGLPSDRFFAERPEGSVSTLKIQRTQQEDSAVYLCASSPSGSNEKLFFGSGTQLSVL.

The chain uses TRBV30 and TRBJ1-5, with 7 nucleotides matching TRBD1. This CDR3 comprises 15 residues. Trimming removed 0 bases from V and 6 bases from J; junction bases left unmatched: 8. Germline CDR1 GTSNPN, CDR2 SVGIG (reference sequence). The CDR3 sequence is CAWSVKAGGGQPQHF. Written as DNA, the CDR3 is TGTGCCTGGAGTGTAAAGGCAGGGGGTGGTCAGCCCCAGCATTTT.

The chain uses TRBV28 and TRBJ1-2; 7 bases fit TRBD1. CDR3 length: 14 residues. CDR1 MDHEN and CDR2 SYDVKM come from the germline V gene. With V trimmed by 8 bases and J by 3 bases, 9 bases remained unmatched. The CDR3 spells CASFARGRYYGYTF. The DNA for the CDR3 is TGTGCCAGCTTCGCGAGGGGGCGATACTATGGCTACACCTTC.

J is TRBJ2-1 and V is TRBV13, with D perhaps TRBD2 (5 bases). V lost 4 bases to trimming and J lost 6 bases, with 10 bases between them. The CDR3 runs to 13 residues. Germline V gene sequence: CDR1 PRHDT, CDR2 FYEKMQ (reference sequence). The CDR3 is CASSSTEGNEQFF. In nucleotides, the CDR3 is TGTGCCAGCAGCTCCACCGAGGGCAATGAGCAGTTCTTC.

The chain joins TRBV5-6 to TRBJ2-1, with D uncertain. Germline CDR1 is SGHDT and CDR2 is YYEEEE. Trimming took 0 bases from V and 4 from J, leaving 8 bases between them. The CDR3 sequence is 14 residues long. The CDR3 region has the DNA TGTGCCAGCAGCTTGGGATGGCAGTACAATGAGCAGTTCTTC. It yields the protein CASSLGWQYNEQFF.